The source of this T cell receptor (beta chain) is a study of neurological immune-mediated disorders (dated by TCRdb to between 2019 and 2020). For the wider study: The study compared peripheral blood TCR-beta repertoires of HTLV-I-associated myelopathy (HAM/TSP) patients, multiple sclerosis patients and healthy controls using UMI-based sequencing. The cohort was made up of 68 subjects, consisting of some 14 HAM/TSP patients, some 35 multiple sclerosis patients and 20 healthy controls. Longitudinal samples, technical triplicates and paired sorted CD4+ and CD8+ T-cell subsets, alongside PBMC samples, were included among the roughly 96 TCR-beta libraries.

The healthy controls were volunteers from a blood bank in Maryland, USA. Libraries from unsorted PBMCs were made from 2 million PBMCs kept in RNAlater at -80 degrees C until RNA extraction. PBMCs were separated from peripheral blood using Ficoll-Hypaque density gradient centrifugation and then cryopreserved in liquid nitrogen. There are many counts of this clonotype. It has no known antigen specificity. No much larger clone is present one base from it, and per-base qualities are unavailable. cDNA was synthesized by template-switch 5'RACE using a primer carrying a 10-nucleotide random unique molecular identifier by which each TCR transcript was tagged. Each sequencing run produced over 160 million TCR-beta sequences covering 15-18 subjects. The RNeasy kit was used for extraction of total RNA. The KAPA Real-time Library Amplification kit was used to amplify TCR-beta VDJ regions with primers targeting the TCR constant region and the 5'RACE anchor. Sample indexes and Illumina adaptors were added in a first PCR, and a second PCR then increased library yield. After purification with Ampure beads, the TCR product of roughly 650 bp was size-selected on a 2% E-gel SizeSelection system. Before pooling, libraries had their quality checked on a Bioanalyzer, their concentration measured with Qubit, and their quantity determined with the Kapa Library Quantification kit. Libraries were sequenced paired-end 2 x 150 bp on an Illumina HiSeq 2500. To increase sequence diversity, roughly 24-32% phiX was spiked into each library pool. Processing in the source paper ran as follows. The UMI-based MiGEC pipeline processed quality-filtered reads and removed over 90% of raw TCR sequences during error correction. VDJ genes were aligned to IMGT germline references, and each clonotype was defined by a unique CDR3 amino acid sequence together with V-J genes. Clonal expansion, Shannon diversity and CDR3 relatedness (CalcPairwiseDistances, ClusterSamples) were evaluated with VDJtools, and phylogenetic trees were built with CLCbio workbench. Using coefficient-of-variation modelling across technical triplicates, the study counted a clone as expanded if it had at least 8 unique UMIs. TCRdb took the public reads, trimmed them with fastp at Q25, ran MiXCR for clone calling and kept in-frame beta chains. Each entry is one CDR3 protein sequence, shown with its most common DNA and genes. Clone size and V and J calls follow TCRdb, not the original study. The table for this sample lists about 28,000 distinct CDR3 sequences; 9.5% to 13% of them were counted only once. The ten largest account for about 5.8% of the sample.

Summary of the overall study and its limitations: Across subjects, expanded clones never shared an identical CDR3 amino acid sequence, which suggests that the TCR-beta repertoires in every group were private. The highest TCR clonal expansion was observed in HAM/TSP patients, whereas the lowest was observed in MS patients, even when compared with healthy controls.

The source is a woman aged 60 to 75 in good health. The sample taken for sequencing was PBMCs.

The DNA sequence is as follows: TGTGCCAGCAGCATCGCCGGGCCCTCCTGGCCACATGATGAGCAGTTCTTC. The translation is CASSIAGPSWPHDEQFF. Recombination linked TRBV7-3 to TRBJ2-1; no D gene call is confident. The CDR3 has 17 amino acids, counting the end cysteine and phenylalanine. Kept here is only the CDR3 DNA, which spans 51 bases and is read in frame from base 1. The germline V gene gives CDR1 as SGHTA and CDR2 as FQGTGA. At the junction V is shortened by 5 bases and J by 8 bases, with 25 bases in between.